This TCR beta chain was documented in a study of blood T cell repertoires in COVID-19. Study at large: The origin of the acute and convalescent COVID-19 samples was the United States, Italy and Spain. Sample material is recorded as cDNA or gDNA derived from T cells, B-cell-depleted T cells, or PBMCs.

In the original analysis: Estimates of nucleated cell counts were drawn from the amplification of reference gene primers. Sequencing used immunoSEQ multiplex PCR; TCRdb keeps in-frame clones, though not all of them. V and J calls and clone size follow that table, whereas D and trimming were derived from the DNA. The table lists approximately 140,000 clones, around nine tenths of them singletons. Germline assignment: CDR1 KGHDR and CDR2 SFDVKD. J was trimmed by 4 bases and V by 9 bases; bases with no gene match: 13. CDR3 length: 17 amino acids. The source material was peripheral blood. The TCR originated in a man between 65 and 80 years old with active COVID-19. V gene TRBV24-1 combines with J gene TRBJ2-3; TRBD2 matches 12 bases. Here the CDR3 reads CATGQSPGLAGADTQYF. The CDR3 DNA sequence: TGTGCCACCGGACAGTCCCCGGGACTAGCGGGCGCAGATACGCAGTATTTT.